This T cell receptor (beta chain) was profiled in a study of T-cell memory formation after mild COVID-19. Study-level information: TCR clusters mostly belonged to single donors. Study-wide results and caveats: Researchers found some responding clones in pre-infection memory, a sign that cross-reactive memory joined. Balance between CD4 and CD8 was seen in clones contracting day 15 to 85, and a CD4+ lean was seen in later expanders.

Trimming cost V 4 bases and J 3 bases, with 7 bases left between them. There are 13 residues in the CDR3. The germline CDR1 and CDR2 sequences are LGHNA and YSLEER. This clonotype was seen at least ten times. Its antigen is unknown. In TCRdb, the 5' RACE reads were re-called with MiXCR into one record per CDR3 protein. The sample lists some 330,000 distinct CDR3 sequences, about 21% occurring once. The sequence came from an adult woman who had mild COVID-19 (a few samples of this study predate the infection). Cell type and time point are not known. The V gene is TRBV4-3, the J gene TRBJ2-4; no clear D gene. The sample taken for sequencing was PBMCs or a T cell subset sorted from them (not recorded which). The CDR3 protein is CASSPQNKNIQYF. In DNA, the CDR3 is TGCGCCAGCAGCCCACAGAACAAAAACATTCAGTACTTC.